This T cell receptor (beta chain) was captured by sequencing in a study of cytomegalovirus exposure and HLA in healthy donors. Study-level findings and limits: Later analysis placed DRB1 highest and HLA-C lowest in TCR association rates, which differed by HLA locus.

From germline, CDR1 is PRHDT and CDR2 FYEKMQ (reference sequence). The CDR3 consists of 15 residues. Losses at the gene ends were 5 bases for V and 6 bases for J; bases not matched to a gene: 8. Turning to this clone: Its antigen is unidentified.

This PCR relied on a set of 60 Vbeta primers and 13 Jbeta primers. Clones were sequenced by immunoSEQ multiplex PCR, and TCRdb holds only the in-frame ones, with some missing. The sample carries about 89,000 clones, under 80% recorded once. Sequenced input: PBMCs. The J gene is TRBJ2-1, the V gene TRBV13; 9 bases fit TRBD1. This clonotype was sampled from a male donor in good health and CMV-seronegative. CDR3 loop: CASSPGTGYRNEQFF. CDR3 in DNA: TGTGCCAGCAGCCCCGGGACAGGGTATCGCAATGAGCAGTTCTTC.